The 13 T cell receptor beta chains below all came from one sample that was sequenced in a study of cytomegalovirus exposure and HLA in healthy donors. The PCR made use of 60 Vbeta and 13 Jbeta primers. Here immunoSEQ multiplex PCR was the method, and the copy in TCRdb shows in-frame clones only, minus some. The table lists about 150,000 clones, nearly 85% of them singletons. The sample was PBMCs. All receptors come from a male donor in good health and CMV-seronegative.

The chain recombines TRBV5-1 with TRBJ2-5, with TRBD2 identical over 12 bases. V dropped 1 base and J dropped 3; count of bases not matched to a gene: 10. The CDR3 consists of 18 residues. The germline gives CDR1 SGHRS, CDR2 YFSETQ. The CDR3 nucleotides are TGCGCCAGCAGCTTGCGGGCTAGCGGGGGGGTTGACGAAGAGACCCAGTACTTC. It encodes CASSLRASGGVDEETQYF.

This clone is classed as medium-sized (0.01 to 0.1%). The rearrangement uses TRBV25-1 and TRBJ2-7; possibly TRBD2 for D (6 bases). Per germline, CDR1 MGHDK and CDR2 SYGVNS. V lost 10 bases to trimming and J lost 1 base, with 23 bases between them. The CDR3 covers 16 residues. The CDR3 sequence: CATTGTSSTQSYEQYF. CDR3 coding DNA: TGTGCCACAACCGGGACTTCTTCAACTCAGTCCTACGAGCAGTACTTC.

The V and J genes are TRBV28 and TRBJ2-1, with 9 nucleotides matching TRBD2. Per the germline V gene, CDR1 is MDHEN and CDR2 is SYDVKM. CDR3 length: 15 residues. V was clipped by 6 bases and J by 5 bases; unmatched bases: 8. CDR3 bases: TGTGCCAGCAGCTCCCGACTAGCGGAGAACAATGAGCAGTTCTTC. Its protein is CASSSRLAENNEQFF.

CDR3 DNA: TGTGCCAGCAGTGTGACACAGGGGGCGGTAGACACTGAAGCTTTCTTT. This encodes CASSVTQGAVDTEAFF. The rearrangement links TRBV6-1 to TRBJ1-1; TRBD1 agrees at 9 bases. CDR1 MNHNS and CDR2 SASEGT come from the germline V gene. V was pared by 4 bases and J by 3 bases, with 9 bases of the junction left unmatched. The CDR3 is 16 amino acids.

The chain carries TRBV27 and TRBJ2-2; D might be TRBD1 (5 bases). Germline CDR1 is MNHEY and CDR2 is SMNVEV (reference sequence). V was shortened by 6 bases and J by 0 bases, with 17 bases between the two germline ends. CDR3 length: 17 residues. The CDR3 spells CASSPSNVQANTGELFF. CDR3 nucleotides: TGTGCCAGCAGCCCTTCGAACGTACAGGCGAACACCGGGGAGCTGTTTTTT.

The chain links TRBV7-2 to TRBJ2-7, with D perhaps matching TRBD2 (6 bases). Germline-derived CDR1 and CDR2 are SGHTA and FQGNSA. The CDR3 spans 16 residues. V was shortened by 5 bases and J by 0 bases, with 17 bases between the two germline ends. The CDR3 sequence: CASSPRGLASSYEQYF. The CDR3 DNA reads as TGTGCCAGCAGCCCTAGAGGGCTAGCGAGCTCCTACGAGCAGTACTTC.

CDR3 region: CASNQRGPEGNTEAFF. The CDR3 region has the DNA TGTGCCAGCAATCAAAGGGGGCCGGAAGGGAACACTGAAGCTTTCTTT. The genes are TRBV27 and TRBJ1-1; 7 nucleotides align to TRBD1. The CDR3 spans 16 residues. The J segment lost 1 base and the V segment lost 7 bases, leaving 12 bases of the junction unmatched. From germline, CDR1 is MNHEY and CDR2 SMNVEV (reference sequence).

The rearrangement uses TRBV11-2 and TRBJ1-2, with 8 bases aligning to TRBD1. This CDR3 is 16 amino acids long. In germline, CDR1 is SGHAT, CDR2 FQNNGV. The V and J ends lost 4 bases and 2 bases, in that order; junction bases with no gene match: 9. The CDR3 reads CASSSPGQAENYGYTF. The CDR3 DNA is TGTGCCAGCAGCTCCCCGGGACAGGCGGAAAACTATGGCTACACCTTC.

The chain has TRBV29-1 and TRBJ1-2; TRBD1 matches at 7 bases. The CDR3 totals 12 residues. The V gene's germline CDR1 is SQVTM and CDR2 ANQGSEA. J lost 6 bases, V lost 8 bases, and 9 bases had no gene match. CDR3 bases: TGCAGCTGTTTCACAGGGGTCGATGGCTACACCTTC. This translates into CSCFTGVDGYTF.

The chain links TRBV5-1 to TRBJ2-1; tentatively, D is TRBD2 (6 bases). Per germline, CDR1 SGHRS and CDR2 YFSETQ. With 0 bases removed from V and 10 bases from J, the gap between germline ends came to 17 bases. This CDR3 spans 15 amino acids. CDR3 region: CASSLGSAGKGEQFF. DNA of the CDR3: TGCGCCAGCAGCTTGGGATCTGCGGGAAAGGGCGAGCAGTTCTTC.

The chain has TRBV7-3 and TRBJ1-1, with 10 nucleotides matching TRBD1. V shed 5 bases and J 7 bases; nucleotides not matched to a gene: 16. The CDR3 has 17 amino acids. CDR1 is SGHTA, CDR2 FQGTGA, per germline. CDR3 in amino acids: CASSQDYSGTGVDEAFF. The CDR3 DNA reads as TGTGCCAGCAGCCAAGACTACTCCGGGACAGGGGTGGATGAAGCTTTCTTT.

The chain is built from TRBV2 and TRBJ2-1; TRBD2 matches at 12 bases. With 5 bases clipped from V and 7 bases from J, the junction kept 12 bases outside the gene matches. CDR1 and CDR2 (germline): SNHLY, FYNNEI. The CDR3 runs 17 residues. The CDR3 loop reads CASSTVGLAGSINEQFF. The CDR3 DNA reads as TGTGCCAGCAGTACCGTGGGACTAGCGGGTTCAATAAATGAGCAGTTCTTC. The variable domain in full, with the rest retrieved from reference TRBV2 and TRBJ2-1, is EPEVTQTPSHQVTQMGQEVILRCVPISNHLYFYWYRQILGQKVEFLVSFYNNEISEKSEIFDDQFSVERPDGSNFTLKIRSTKLEDSAMYFCASSTVGLAGSINEQFFGPGTRLTVL.

The J gene is TRBJ1-6, the V gene TRBV9; 7 nucleotides agree with TRBD1. After removal of 4 bases from V and 7 bases from J, the junction contained 5 bases not matched to a gene. CDR1 is SGDLS and CDR2 is YYNGEE in the germline V gene. This CDR3 contains 14 residues. CDR3 region: CASSYGTVNSPLHF. The CDR3 coding sequence is TGTGCCAGCAGCTACGGGACAGTCAATTCACCCCTCCACTTT. The full variable domain, rest sourced from reference TRBV9 and TRBJ1-6, is DSGVTQTPKHLITATGQRVTLRCSPRSGDLSVYWYQQSLDQGLQFLIQYYNGEERAKGNILERFSAQQFPDLHSELNLSSLELGDSALYFCASSYGTVNSPLHFGNGTRLTVT.